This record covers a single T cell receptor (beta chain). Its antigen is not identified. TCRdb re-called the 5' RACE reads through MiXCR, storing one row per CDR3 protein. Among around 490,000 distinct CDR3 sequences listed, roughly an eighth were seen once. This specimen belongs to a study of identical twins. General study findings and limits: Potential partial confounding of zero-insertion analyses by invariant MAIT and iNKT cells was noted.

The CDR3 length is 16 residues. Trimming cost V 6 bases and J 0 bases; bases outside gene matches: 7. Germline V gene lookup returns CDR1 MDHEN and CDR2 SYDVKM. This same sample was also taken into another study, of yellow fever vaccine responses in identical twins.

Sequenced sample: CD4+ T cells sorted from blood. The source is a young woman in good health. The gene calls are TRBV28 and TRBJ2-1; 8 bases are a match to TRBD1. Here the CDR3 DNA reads TGTGCCAGCAGACCGACAGGGGTCCTCTCCTACAATGAGCAGTTCTTC. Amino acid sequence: CASRPTGVLSYNEQFF.